The T cell receptor (beta chain) under discussion was sequenced for a study of early T cells in non-severe SARS-CoV-2 infection. TCRdb used MiXCR to reprocess the 5' RACE reads, holding one entry per CDR3 protein. The sample has some 57,000 distinct CDR3 sequences, roughly 9% seen once. As concerns this clonotype: A much larger clone lies one base from this, so it may be a read error.

This CDR3 has 14 amino acids. V was cut by 8 bases and J by 2 bases, with 17 bases left in between. The germline CDR1 and CDR2 sequences are DFQATT and SNEGSKA (reference sequence). This receptor was identified in an adult who was a healthcare worker with PCR-confirmed SARS-CoV-2 infection or an uninfected control (not recorded which). The sample was whole blood, taken at baseline. The genes are TRBV20-1 and TRBJ2-3, with no clear D. The CDR3 loop reads CSTTGDGSTDTQYF. The DNA of the CDR3 is TGCAGTACCACGGGCGACGGTTCCACAGATACGCAGTATTTT.